Many counts were recorded for the clone carrying this T cell receptor beta chain. There are 16 residues in the CDR3. Germline CDR1 reads MNHNS; CDR2 reads SASEGT. Losses at the gene ends were 6 bases for V and 5 bases for J; bases not matched to a gene: 15. The data are from a study of Graves' ophthalmopathy and Graves' hyperthyroidism. The authors amplified TCR beta CDR3 regions, and they did so from RNA transcripts for repertoire sequencing. First-round RT-PCR with HTBI primers preceded a second-round multiplex PCR. TCRdb processed the multiplex PCR reads anew with MiXCR; each CDR3 protein has one entry. The top ten hold more than 5.5% of the sample, which has under 800,000 distinct CDR3 sequences, 20% to 25% seen once.

The TCR sequence derives from a woman aged 18-35 years with stable Graves' hyperthyroidism. Some clones in this sample may be carry-over from other donors' samples. The V and J genes are TRBV6-1 and TRBJ1-2; TRBD1 aligns across 7 bases. Sequenced: peripheral blood. The CDR3 region has the DNA TGTGCCAGCAGCCCTAGACAGGGAAGTTGGGCTTATGGCTACACCTTC. The encoded protein is CASSPRQGSWAYGYTF.